A single sample gave rise to the 20 T cell receptor beta chains below, sequenced in a study of blood T cell repertoires in COVID-19 (TCRdb year 2020). The library was built by means of the immunoSEQ multiplex PCR assay. TCRdb took over this immuneACCESS table, retaining in-frame rearrangements with V and J assigned. Such tables are incomplete; in checked studies, under half of the missing clones stem from an unresolved V gene, and the remainder is unexplained. Across this sample there are approximately 300,000 clones, with approximately 87% seen only once. The ten largest clones represent 5.3% of the sample. The material sequenced was PBMCs or T cells enriched from blood (not recorded which). All receptors derive from a young woman who had recovered from COVID-19.

The chain combines TRBV3-1 (or the pseudogene TRBV3-2) with TRBJ2-3; D gene uncertain. Germline CDR1 and CDR2: LGHDT and YNNKEL (reference sequence). The CDR3 spans 15 residues. V shed 4 bases and J shed 4 bases, with 15 bases lying between them. For the CDR3, the DNA is TGTGCCAGCAGCCTCACACTCCAGACTTCAGATACGCAGTATTTT. This encodes CASSLTLQTSDTQYF.

The CDR3 coding sequence is TGTGCCAGCAGCGCGATGGGCGGGAGCTCCTACAATGAGCAGTTCTTC. It translates to CASSAMGGSSYNEQFF. The rearrangement uses TRBV9 and TRBJ2-1; 7 bases agree with TRBD2. The CDR3 consists of 16 residues. Trimming at V came to 3 bases and at J to 0 bases, leaving 6 bases not matched to a gene. Germline V CDR1 and CDR2: SGDLS, YYNGEE.

This chain connects TRBV6-2 or TRBV6-3 to TRBJ1-2; D is unresolved. Trimming took 6 bases from V and 3 from J, leaving 14 bases between them. The germline V gene has CDR1 MNHEY and CDR2 SVGEGT. CDR3 length: 14 amino acids. The CDR3 nucleotides read TGTGCCAGCAGCATGCGGGCAGGACACTATGGCTACACCTTC. This codes for CASSMRAGHYGYTF.

The rearrangement uses TRBV10-1 and TRBJ1-1; TRBD1 is a possible D gene (5 bases). V gave up 4 bases and J gave up 1 base, with 13 bases separating them. Germline CDR1 reads WNHNN; CDR2 reads SYGVQD (reference sequence). There are 15 residues in the CDR3. CDR3 sequence: CASSVGQGWNTEAFF. DNA for the CDR3: TGCGCCAGCAGTGTTGGGCAGGGATGGAACACTGAAGCTTTCTTT.

The V call is TRBV7-9, the J call TRBJ1-2, with 8 positions matching TRBD1. The trim removed 2 bases at V and 5 bases at J, leaving 7 bases unmatched. The CDR3 totals 15 residues. Per germline, CDR1 SEHNR and CDR2 FQNEAQ (reference sequence). The CDR3 bases are TGTGCCAGCAGCTTAAAAGGACAGGGCCCTTATGGCTACACCTTC. It yields the protein CASSLKGQGPYGYTF.

The chain links TRBV4-2 to TRBJ2-3; 9 bases are a match to TRBD2. The CDR3 has 17 residues. V was clipped by 1 base and J by 5 bases; unmatched bases: 10. The germline V gene has CDR1 LGHNA and CDR2 YNFKEQ. Here the CDR3 DNA reads TGTGCCAGCAGCCAAGTCCCAGCGGGGGGTCTACTAGATACGCAGTATTTT. Translation: CASSQVPAGGLLDTQYF.

The chain is built from TRBV14 and TRBJ2-1, with D tentatively TRBD1 (6 bases). From germline, CDR1 is SGHDN and CDR2 FVKESK. CDR3 length: 15 amino acids. Trimming took 2 bases from V and 5 from J, leaving 13 bases between them. The CDR3 protein is CASSQRLQGDNEQFF. CDR3 in DNA: TGTGCCAGCAGCCAACGCTTACAGGGAGACAATGAGCAGTTCTTC. Looking up the rest from reference TRBV14 and TRBJ2-1 gives the full variable domain: EAGVTQFPSHSVIEKGQTVTLRCDPISGHDNLYWYRRVMGKEIKFLLHFVKESKQDESGMPNNRFLAERTGGTYSTLKVQPAELEDSGVYFCASSQRLQGDNEQFFGPGTRLTVL.

The V gene is TRBV2, the J gene TRBJ1-2; a possible D gene is TRBD1 (5 bases). Germline values: CDR1 SNHLY, CDR2 FYNNEI. Deletions cut 11 bases from V and 4 bases from J, with 17 bases between. The CDR3 is 13 amino acids. The CDR3 DNA reads as TGTGCCGGAAGTGGGGCAGGGATCTATGGCTACACCTTC. The encoded protein is CAGSGAGIYGYTF.

This clone occurred once. The V call is TRBV2, the J call TRBJ1-4, with no clear D. Germline CDR1 is SNHLY and CDR2 is FYNNEI. The germline V and J ends were trimmed by 6 bases and 13 bases, with 12 bases remaining between them. The CDR3 loop spans 11 amino acids. The CDR3 loop reads CASREEELLFF. CDR3 coding DNA: TGTGCCAGCAGAGAGGAGGAATTACTGTTTTTT.

This clone was recorded once. V is TRBV13 and J is TRBJ2-5; D is uncertain. CDR1 is PRHDT, CDR2 FYEKMQ, per germline (reference sequence). CDR3 length equals 13 residues. Trimming cost V 4 bases and J 0 bases, with 6 bases left between them. CDR3 DNA sequence: TGTGCCAGCAGCTCAGACAACCAAGAGACCCAGTACTTC. It codes for CASSSDNQETQYF.

The chain carries TRBV6-5 and TRBJ1-6; 11 bases line up with TRBD1. The CDR3 runs 13 residues. Trimming took 10 bases from V and 8 from J; bases not matched to a gene: 4. Looked up from germline, CDR1 is MNHEY and CDR2 is SVGAGI. The CDR3 reads CAIADRGHSPLHF. DNA for the CDR3: TGTGCCATCGCGGACAGGGGGCATTCACCCCTCCACTTT.

The chain links TRBV6-2 or TRBV6-3 to TRBJ2-3; D uncertain. V lost 1 base and J 3 bases, leaving 8 bases between the germline ends. The CDR3 spans 14 residues. From germline, CDR1 is MNHEY and CDR2 SVGEGT. The CDR3 here is CASSYLTQTDTQYF. Here the CDR3 DNA reads TGTGCCAGCAGTTACTTGACACAAACAGATACGCAGTATTTT.

V usage is TRBV11-1 and J usage is TRBJ2-1, with D possibly TRBD2 on 6 matching bases. Trimming took off 3 bases at V and 7 bases at J, with 7 bases between the two ends. Germline lookup yields CDR1 SGHAT and CDR2 FQDESV (reference sequence). The CDR3 is made up of 12 amino acids. The CDR3 is CASSFRGNEQFF. The CDR3 DNA follows: TGTGCCAGCAGCTTCCGGGGGAATGAGCAGTTCTTC.

V is TRBV24-1 and J is TRBJ2-7; D is possibly TRBD1 (5 bases). The CDR3 is 16 amino acids. CDR1 and CDR2 from the germline V gene are KGHDR and SFDVKD. V was trimmed by 1 base and J by 0 bases, leaving 12 bases between them. CDR3: CATSDFGQGGSYEQYF. Here the CDR3 DNA reads TGTGCCACCAGTGATTTCGGGCAGGGCGGCTCCTACGAGCAGTACTTC.

This chain uses TRBV7-9 with TRBJ2-5; TRBD2 is a possible D gene (5 bases). Trimming removed 5 bases at V and 13 bases at J, with 26 bases between. Germline V gene sequence: CDR1 SEHNR, CDR2 FQNEAQ (reference sequence). The CDR3 is made up of 15 amino acids. The DNA of the CDR3 is TGTGCCAGCAGCCCCCAATTCGAGGGCCCCACGGCCCCGTACTTC. Translation gives CASSPQFEGPTAPYF. The full variable domain, in which reference TRBV7-9 and TRBJ2-5 provide the parts outside the CDR3, is DTGVSQNPRHKITKRGQNVTFRCDPISEHNRLYWYRQTLGQGPEFLTYFQNEAQLEKSRLLSDRFSAERPKGSFSTLEIQRTEQGDSAMYLCASSPQFEGPTAPYFGPGTRLLVL.

The sample holds a few counts of this clone. This sequence joins TRBV14 and TRBJ1-6; D remains ambiguous. Germline-derived CDR1 and CDR2 are SGHDN and FVKESK. Trimming left V 5 bases short and J 6 bases short, with 11 bases between. The CDR3 extends over 14 amino acids. The CDR3 region has the DNA TGTGCCAGCAGCATCGCTAGGAGTAATTCACCCCTCCACTTT. Its protein is CASSIARSNSPLHF.

This clone appeared a single time. Other DNA sequences within the sample encode an identical CDR3. J is TRBJ2-2 and V is TRBV5-1; tentatively, D is TRBD1 (5 bases). Germline loops: CDR1 SGHRS, CDR2 YFSETQ. V lost 2 bases and J lost 1, with 9 bases in between. CDR3 length equals 15 residues. Written as DNA, the CDR3 is TGCGCCAGCAGCTTAAGGGGCCGGAACACCGGGGAGCTGTTTTTT. Protein product: CASSLRGRNTGELFF.

V usage is TRBV12-3 or TRBV12-4 and J usage is TRBJ2-3, with unresolved D. V gave up 6 bases and J gave up 4 bases, with 8 bases separating them. The CDR3 is 12 amino acids. CDR3 nucleotide sequence: TGTGCCAGCAGCCGATGGCCAGATACGCAGTATTTT. Its translation: CASSRWPDTQYF.

The rearrangement joins TRBV7-2 to TRBJ1-3; D may be TRBD1 (5 bases). In germline, CDR1 is SGHTA, CDR2 FQGNSA. The CDR3 is 15 residues long. Between the trimmed V and J ends, which lost 1 base and 3 bases, there was a span of 10 bases. The CDR3 DNA is TGTGCCAGCAGCTTAGTAGGGGCAGGTGGAAACACCATATATTTT. This codes for CASSLVGAGGNTIYF.

V is TRBV7-3 and J is TRBJ1-2; TRBD1 agrees at 12 bases. The CDR3 has 15 amino acids. After removal of 2 bases from V and 8 bases from J, the junction contained 6 bases not matched to a gene. CDR1 is SGHTA and CDR2 is FQGTGA in the germline V gene. This chain's CDR3 is CASSLAGQGARGYTF. In DNA form, the CDR3 reads TGTGCCAGCAGCTTAGCGGGACAGGGGGCTCGAGGCTACACCTTC. The full variable domain, its missing parts supplied by reference TRBV7-3 and TRBJ1-2, is GAGVSQTPSNKVTEKGKYVELRCDPISGHTALYWYRQSLGQGPEFLIYFQGTGAADDSGLPNDRFFAVRPEGSVSTLKIQRTERGDSAVYLCASSLAGQGARGYTFGSGTRLTVV.